In this sample, the clone carrying this TCR beta chain turned up a few times. Unstimulated PBMCs were sorted into CD3+CD4+ and CD3+CD8+ populations. The CDR3 is 18 amino acids. J lost 3 bases, V lost 4 bases, and 14 bases had no gene match. Per the germline V gene, CDR1 is SGHDT and CDR2 is YYEEEE. Repertoires were generated with immunoSEQ multiplex PCR, while TCRdb's copy carries only in-frame clones and drops some. The sample contains roughly 120,000 clones, less than 95% of which appear only once. The data originate from a study of T cell clones after liver transplantation. The chain recombines TRBV5-6 with TRBJ1-4, with 8 bases identical to TRBD1. This specimen consisted of CD4+ T cells from blood, obtained 12 months after liver transplant. This clonotype was sampled from a human patient who received a liver transplant. Some T cells may be supplied by the graft donor. This chain's CDR3 is CASSPKLPDREPNEKLFF. The DNA for the CDR3 is TGTGCCAGCAGCCCAAAGCTTCCGGACAGGGAACCTAATGAAAAACTGTTTTTT.